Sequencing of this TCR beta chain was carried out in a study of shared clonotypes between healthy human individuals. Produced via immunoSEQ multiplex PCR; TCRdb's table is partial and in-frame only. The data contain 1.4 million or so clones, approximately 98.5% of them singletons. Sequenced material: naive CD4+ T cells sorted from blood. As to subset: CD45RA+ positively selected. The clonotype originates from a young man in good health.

CDR3 region: CASSASAGAIYNEQFF. Written as DNA, the CDR3 is TGTGCCAGCAGTGCTTCTGCGGGAGCCATATACAATGAGCAGTTCTTC. The V and J genes are TRBV6-1 and TRBJ2-1; 7 nucleotides align to TRBD2. V gave up 4 bases and J gave up 4 bases; unmatched junction bases: 10. CDR1 is MNHNS, CDR2 SASEGT, per germline. The length of the CDR3 is 16 residues.